This T cell receptor beta chain was profiled in a study of blood T cells in healthy people across ages. Study-wide context: About one barcoded beta molecule per two T cells was the capture yield of template switching.

Healthy Caucasian individuals from Russia aged about 6 to 100 were enrolled as donors. Investigators took 8.5 to 10 milliliters of peripheral blood from every donor. Worth noting for this clonotype: An end of the junction differs from the germline gene, which may be a read error.

The germline CDR1 and CDR2 sequences are MNHEY and SMNVEV (reference sequence). The CDR3 is 16 residues long. The authors ran a second PCR of 7 to 11 cycles using a sample-barcoded 5' primer and a J-beta primer mix. Each single sample gave us at least 3 million CDR3-containing paired-end reads. From the 5' RACE reads, TCRdb called clonotypes with MiXCR, one entry per CDR3 protein. Of around 780,000 distinct CDR3 sequences listed, 56% are singletons. This chain joins TRBV27 and TRBJ1-2; D may be TRBD1 (6 bases). Material: blood. The origin of this receptor is a man in his forties in good health. The CDR3 DNA is TGTGCCAGCAGTTTATCTCTTATTACAGGGTACACTGGCCACACCTTC. It is translated as CASSLSLITGYTGHTF.